This TCR beta chain was observed in a study of blood T cell repertoires in COVID-19. Background on the study: COVID-19 samples, acute and convalescent, were from the United States, Italy and Spain. T cells, B-cell-depleted T cells, or PBMCs supplied cDNA or gDNA.

Per the germline V gene, CDR1 is LNHDA and CDR2 is SQIVND (reference sequence). CDR3 length: 14 residues. V shed 5 bases and J 1 base; nucleotides not matched to a gene: 4. In the authors' methods: Nucleated cell number was recorded as an estimate derived from reference gene primer amplification. TCRdb's table, derived via immunoSEQ multiplex PCR, lists solely in-frame clones and lacks some. V and J calls and clone size are given by that table; D and trimming were obtained from the DNA. The table records fewer than 40,000 clones, roughly nine tenths of them present only once. The table lists this clone with a few counts.

This sequence was found in a man older than 75 with acute or convalescent COVID-19. The chain employs TRBV19 and TRBJ1-1, with 7 bases aligning to TRBD1. The sequencing input was peripheral blood. The CDR3 loop is CASSPQGQNTEAFF. CDR3 nucleotides: TGTGCCAGTAGTCCACAGGGGCAGAACACTGAAGCTTTCTTT.